The rows below give T cell receptor beta chains drawn from one sample of a study of blood T cell repertoires in COVID-19. TCRdb's copy holds only in-frame clones and misses some; the assay was immunoSEQ multiplex PCR. Among about 41,000 clones listed, about 83% were seen once. Sequenced material: peripheral blood. These receptors were obtained from an elderly woman with acute or convalescent COVID-19. Both conserved end residues are part of each CDR3. A D gene is named only where the DNA matches it firmly. Not all rows give a size; the values are once, few, many and, for expanded clones, a class.

TRBV6-5,15,.,TRBJ1-1,.,CASSHASGRDSEAFF,TGTGCCAGCAGTCACGCTAGTGGCAGGGACTCTGAAGCTTTCTTT
TRBV6-5,10,.,TRBJ2-5,.,CASSVETQYF,TGTGCCAGTTCGGTGGAGACCCAGTACTTC
TRBV10-3,18,TRBD2,TRBJ2-5,.,CAISEPLALAGVQETQYF,TGTGCCATCAGTGAGCCCCTCGCGCTAGCGGGGGTCCAAGAGACCCAGTACTTC
TRBV30,14,.,TRBJ1-1,.,CAWSPRGQTPLAFF,TGTGCCTGGAGCCCGAGGGGACAAACTCCGTTAGCTTTCTTT
TRBV6-1,15,.,TRBJ1-4,.,CASSEARATNEKLFF,TGTGCCAGCAGTGAAGCCCGGGCAACTAATGAAAAACTGTTTTTT
TRBV5-4,13,.,TRBJ1-1,.,CASSLGGGFEAFF,TGTGCCAGCAGTCTCGGGGGGGGGTTTGAAGCTTTCTTT
TRBV5-1,13,.,TRBJ2-1,once,CASSSSYANEQFF,TGCGCCAGCAGCTCCTCCTACGCCAATGAGCAGTTCTTC
TRBV28,15,.,TRBJ1-1,.,CASSLSVLRRAEAFF,TGTGCCAGCAGTTTATCGGTCTTGAGGAGGGCTGAAGCTTTCTTT
TRBV19,14,.,TRBJ1-6,.,CASSMQGLGSPLHF,TGTGCCAGTAGTATGCAGGGGCTCGGTTCACCCCTCCACTTT
TRBV29-1,13,.,TRBJ1-3,once,CSVGAGSGNTIYF,TGCAGCGTTGGCGCGGGCTCTGGAAACACCATATATTTT
TRBV27,15,.,TRBJ1-1,few,CASSTFGRGIAEAFF,TGTGCCAGCAGTACCTTTGGTCGGGGTATCGCTGAAGCTTTCTTT
TRBV29-1,13,TRBD2,TRBJ2-5,few,CSVGGVGQETQYF,TGCAGCGTGGGGGGGGTAGGACAAGAGACCCAGTACTTC
TRBV5-4,18,TRBD1,TRBJ2-2,.,CASSLSLTGGADTGELFF,TGTGCCAGCAGCCTCAGCCTGACAGGGGGTGCCGACACCGGGGAGCTGTTTTTT
TRBV19,12,.,TRBJ2-5,.,CASSLQGETQYF,TGTGCCAGTAGTTTACAGGGAGAGACCCAGTACTTC
TRBV7-2,15,.,TRBJ2-3,.,CASSLVAGRTDTQYF,TGTGCCAGCAGCTTAGTTGCAGGGAGGACAGATACGCAGTATTTT
TRBV5-1,14,.,TRBJ2-5,once,CASSVQGNRETQYF,TGCGCCAGCAGCGTCCAGGGGAATAGAGAGACCCAGTACTTC
TRBV5-1,15,TRBD1,TRBJ2-5,.,CASSGAGTGQETQYF,TGCGCCAGCAGCGGAGCCGGGACAGGGCAAGAGACCCAGTACTTC
TRBV14,15,TRBD1,TRBJ2-3,.,CASSPRDRAIGTQYF,TGTGCCAGCAGCCCCCGGGACAGGGCAATAGGGACGCAGTATTTT
TRBV6-2/TRBV6-3,15,TRBD1,TRBJ1-5,few,CASSYDRGFSQPQHF,TGTGCCAGCAGTTACGACAGGGGGTTCAGCCAGCCCCAGCATTTT
TRBV2,13,.,TRBJ2-1,once,CASGPSVHNEQFF,TGTGCCAGCGGTCCTAGCGTACACAATGAGCAGTTCTTC
TRBV3-1/TRBV3-2,15,TRBD2,TRBJ2-3,.,CASSPRAGGADTQYF,TGTGCCAGCAGCCCTAGAGCGGGGGGCGCAGATACGCAGTATTTT
TRBV19,12,.,TRBJ2-2,.,CASKGGTGELFF,TGTGCCAGCAAGGGAGGCACCGGGGAGCTGTTTTTT
TRBV30,16,TRBD1,TRBJ1-6,few,CAWSVLGQGNNSPLHF,TGTGCCTGGAGCGTACTAGGACAGGGGAATAATTCACCCCTCCACTTT
TRBV30,13,.,TRBJ2-3,.,CAWRRESTDTQYF,TGTGCCTGGCGTCGGGAGAGCACAGATACGCAGTATTTT
TRBV7-6,15,TRBD1,TRBJ1-1,.,CASSQGAGADTEAFF,TGTGCCAGCAGCCAGGGGGCGGGAGCTGACACTGAAGCTTTCTTT
TRBV3-1/TRBV3-2,14,.,TRBJ1-1,few,CASSPQVINTEAFF,TGTGCCAGCAGCCCACAGGTCATCAACACTGAAGCTTTCTTT
TRBV6-1,13,.,TRBJ1-2,.,CASSEAASGVTTF,TGTGCCAGCAGTGAAGCCGCTTCGGGGGTAACCACCTTC
TRBV28,12,.,TRBJ2-7,.,CASSFGVHEQYF,TGTGCCAGCAGTTTCGGGGTCCACGAGCAGTACTTC
TRBV18,14,TRBD1,TRBJ2-7,.,CASSQDRTAYEQYF,TGTGCCAGCTCTCAGGACAGGACCGCCTACGAGCAGTACTTC
TRBV29-1,13,TRBD1,TRBJ2-3,once,CSVSRGRTDTQYF,TGCAGCGTCAGCAGGGGGCGGACAGATACGCAGTATTTT
TRBV5-1,16,TRBD1,TRBJ1-2,few,CASSLEGTATNYGYTF,TGCGCCAGCAGCTTGGAAGGGACAGCTACTAACTATGGCTACACCTTC
TRBV2,13,.,TRBJ2-2,.,CASRNRGTGELFF,TGTGCCAGCAGGAATCGGGGCACCGGGGAGCTGTTTTTT
TRBV19,14,TRBD1,TRBJ2-1,.,CATRDSTSYNEQFF,TGTGCCACCAGGGACAGCACCTCCTACAATGAGCAGTTCTTC
TRBV28,11,TRBD2,TRBJ2-7,few,CASTGGYEQYF,TGTGCCAGCACGGGGGGCTACGAGCAGTACTTC